This T cell receptor beta chain was recorded in a study of human versus mouse CDR3 diversity and MHC coevolution (dated 2017 in TCRdb). Describing the broader study: The immunoSEQ assay was reported to detect one in 200,000 T cells and to minimize multiplex PCR amplification bias. Three healthy volunteer blood donors were included in the human cohort, with one aged 30 to 39, one aged 40 to 50 and one aged 60 to 70 at collection. Across mouse and human samples, the number of valid reads per sample ranged from about 0.6 x 10^7 to 1.8 x 10^7. Human naive CD4 T cell repertoires were used as a reference for TCR selection on multiple MHC II alleles and were compared with human-TCR-locus transgenic mice carrying single MHC II.

Fluorescence-activated cell sorting was used to pull naive CD4 T cells, meaning cells that were CD45RO-negative and CD62L-positive, out of the PBMCs. About 50 ml of fresh peripheral blood was drawn per donor, and PBMCs were isolated by Ficoll density centrifugation. Cells were sorted on a FACSAria III instrument, and every sample had a purity above 85%. From a lookup of the germline V gene, CDR1 and CDR2 are SNHLY and FYNNEI. Trimming accounts for 7 bases at V and 6 bases at J, while the number of junction bases matched to no gene is 14. CDR3 length: 16 amino acids, cysteine to phenylalanine. The retained sequence is limited to the CDR3, 48 bases, with the frame set at the first base. Genomic DNA was extracted from the sorted cells using the QIAGEN blood and tissue kit and was quantified on a NanoDrop 1000. TCR alpha and beta chains were deep sequenced and quantified on the immunoSEQ platform using multiplex PCR of genomic DNA. The study's processing was this. Annotation of the TCR sequences relied on IMGT gene and region definitions. Out-of-frame rearrangements served as a stand-in for the preselection repertoire and were compared with in-frame clonotypes. The iCHAO1 estimator supplied with the immunoSEQ platform was used to estimate repertoire size. A Gini index based on the Lorenz curve was applied to in-frame amino acid clonotypes to measure clonal inequality. Shared clonotypes were counted with the intersect function of the R package tcR, and similarity was scored with the Jaccard index. The R prcomp function was used without normalization to run principal component analysis of V, J and V-J usage frequencies. Drawn from immuneACCESS, this table holds only the in-frame rearrangements with V and J called that TCRdb kept. Clones are partly lost; checked studies trace under half to an unresolved V gene and leave the rest unexplained. The V and J calls and clone size were taken over from that table, and D and trimming were inferred from the DNA. This sample lists roughly 86,000 clones; about 93% were detected once. The ten largest clones take up 1.3% to 1.5% of the sample.

Points the paper makes about the study in general: The lowest clonal inequality scores among all compared groups were observed in most of the three human donors. Repertoire diversity was not considered directly comparable between humans and mice because human T cells were selected on over 5 MHC II alleles. On average, humans had more CDR3 deletions and insertions than mice, indicating greater exonuclease and TdT activity. According to iCHAO1 estimates, humans had the largest TCR beta repertoire, about 1.6 million clonotypes, which was attributed likely to selection by multiple MHC II molecules.

To note about this clone: Its antigen is unknown. Base qualities are missing; no much larger clone stands one base away.

The V and J segments used are TRBV2 and TRBJ2-7; 11 bases in the junction line up with TRBD2. This TCR was sampled from a person aged 25 to 69 in good health. The material sequenced was naive CD4+ T cells from blood. Sample cell subset or site, as interpreted from the label and publication: CD45RO-negative CD62L-positive naive CD4 T cells. The DNA reads as follows: TGTGCCAGCACCGCCCTAGCGGGGGGAGCCTCTAGCGAGCAGTACTTC. This encodes CASTALAGGASSEQYF.